This T cell receptor beta chain was observed in a study of identical twins. This clonotype was seen more than once but under ten times. Germline trimming cut 3 bases from V and 0 bases from J; bases unmatched to any gene: 3. This CDR3 spans 15 amino acids. The germline gives CDR1 SGHRS, CDR2 YFSETQ. TCRdb recomputed calls from the 5' RACE reads with MiXCR, one row per CDR3 protein. Counted here are about 570,000 distinct CDR3 sequences, around a tenth occurring once; the ten biggest clones make up 2.5% to 3.5%. These data also formed part of another study, on yellow fever vaccine responses in identical twins. Per that paper: Vaccine T cell responses of twins reportedly seemed partly convergent and partly personalized.

This TCR came from a woman aged 18-30 years in good health. The sequencing input was PBMCs. The chain combines TRBV5-1 with TRBJ2-7, with 10 bases that match TRBD1. CDR3 in amino acids: CASSSGTGASYEQYF. The CDR3, as DNA: TGCGCCAGCAGCTCCGGGACAGGGGCCTCCTACGAGCAGTACTTC.